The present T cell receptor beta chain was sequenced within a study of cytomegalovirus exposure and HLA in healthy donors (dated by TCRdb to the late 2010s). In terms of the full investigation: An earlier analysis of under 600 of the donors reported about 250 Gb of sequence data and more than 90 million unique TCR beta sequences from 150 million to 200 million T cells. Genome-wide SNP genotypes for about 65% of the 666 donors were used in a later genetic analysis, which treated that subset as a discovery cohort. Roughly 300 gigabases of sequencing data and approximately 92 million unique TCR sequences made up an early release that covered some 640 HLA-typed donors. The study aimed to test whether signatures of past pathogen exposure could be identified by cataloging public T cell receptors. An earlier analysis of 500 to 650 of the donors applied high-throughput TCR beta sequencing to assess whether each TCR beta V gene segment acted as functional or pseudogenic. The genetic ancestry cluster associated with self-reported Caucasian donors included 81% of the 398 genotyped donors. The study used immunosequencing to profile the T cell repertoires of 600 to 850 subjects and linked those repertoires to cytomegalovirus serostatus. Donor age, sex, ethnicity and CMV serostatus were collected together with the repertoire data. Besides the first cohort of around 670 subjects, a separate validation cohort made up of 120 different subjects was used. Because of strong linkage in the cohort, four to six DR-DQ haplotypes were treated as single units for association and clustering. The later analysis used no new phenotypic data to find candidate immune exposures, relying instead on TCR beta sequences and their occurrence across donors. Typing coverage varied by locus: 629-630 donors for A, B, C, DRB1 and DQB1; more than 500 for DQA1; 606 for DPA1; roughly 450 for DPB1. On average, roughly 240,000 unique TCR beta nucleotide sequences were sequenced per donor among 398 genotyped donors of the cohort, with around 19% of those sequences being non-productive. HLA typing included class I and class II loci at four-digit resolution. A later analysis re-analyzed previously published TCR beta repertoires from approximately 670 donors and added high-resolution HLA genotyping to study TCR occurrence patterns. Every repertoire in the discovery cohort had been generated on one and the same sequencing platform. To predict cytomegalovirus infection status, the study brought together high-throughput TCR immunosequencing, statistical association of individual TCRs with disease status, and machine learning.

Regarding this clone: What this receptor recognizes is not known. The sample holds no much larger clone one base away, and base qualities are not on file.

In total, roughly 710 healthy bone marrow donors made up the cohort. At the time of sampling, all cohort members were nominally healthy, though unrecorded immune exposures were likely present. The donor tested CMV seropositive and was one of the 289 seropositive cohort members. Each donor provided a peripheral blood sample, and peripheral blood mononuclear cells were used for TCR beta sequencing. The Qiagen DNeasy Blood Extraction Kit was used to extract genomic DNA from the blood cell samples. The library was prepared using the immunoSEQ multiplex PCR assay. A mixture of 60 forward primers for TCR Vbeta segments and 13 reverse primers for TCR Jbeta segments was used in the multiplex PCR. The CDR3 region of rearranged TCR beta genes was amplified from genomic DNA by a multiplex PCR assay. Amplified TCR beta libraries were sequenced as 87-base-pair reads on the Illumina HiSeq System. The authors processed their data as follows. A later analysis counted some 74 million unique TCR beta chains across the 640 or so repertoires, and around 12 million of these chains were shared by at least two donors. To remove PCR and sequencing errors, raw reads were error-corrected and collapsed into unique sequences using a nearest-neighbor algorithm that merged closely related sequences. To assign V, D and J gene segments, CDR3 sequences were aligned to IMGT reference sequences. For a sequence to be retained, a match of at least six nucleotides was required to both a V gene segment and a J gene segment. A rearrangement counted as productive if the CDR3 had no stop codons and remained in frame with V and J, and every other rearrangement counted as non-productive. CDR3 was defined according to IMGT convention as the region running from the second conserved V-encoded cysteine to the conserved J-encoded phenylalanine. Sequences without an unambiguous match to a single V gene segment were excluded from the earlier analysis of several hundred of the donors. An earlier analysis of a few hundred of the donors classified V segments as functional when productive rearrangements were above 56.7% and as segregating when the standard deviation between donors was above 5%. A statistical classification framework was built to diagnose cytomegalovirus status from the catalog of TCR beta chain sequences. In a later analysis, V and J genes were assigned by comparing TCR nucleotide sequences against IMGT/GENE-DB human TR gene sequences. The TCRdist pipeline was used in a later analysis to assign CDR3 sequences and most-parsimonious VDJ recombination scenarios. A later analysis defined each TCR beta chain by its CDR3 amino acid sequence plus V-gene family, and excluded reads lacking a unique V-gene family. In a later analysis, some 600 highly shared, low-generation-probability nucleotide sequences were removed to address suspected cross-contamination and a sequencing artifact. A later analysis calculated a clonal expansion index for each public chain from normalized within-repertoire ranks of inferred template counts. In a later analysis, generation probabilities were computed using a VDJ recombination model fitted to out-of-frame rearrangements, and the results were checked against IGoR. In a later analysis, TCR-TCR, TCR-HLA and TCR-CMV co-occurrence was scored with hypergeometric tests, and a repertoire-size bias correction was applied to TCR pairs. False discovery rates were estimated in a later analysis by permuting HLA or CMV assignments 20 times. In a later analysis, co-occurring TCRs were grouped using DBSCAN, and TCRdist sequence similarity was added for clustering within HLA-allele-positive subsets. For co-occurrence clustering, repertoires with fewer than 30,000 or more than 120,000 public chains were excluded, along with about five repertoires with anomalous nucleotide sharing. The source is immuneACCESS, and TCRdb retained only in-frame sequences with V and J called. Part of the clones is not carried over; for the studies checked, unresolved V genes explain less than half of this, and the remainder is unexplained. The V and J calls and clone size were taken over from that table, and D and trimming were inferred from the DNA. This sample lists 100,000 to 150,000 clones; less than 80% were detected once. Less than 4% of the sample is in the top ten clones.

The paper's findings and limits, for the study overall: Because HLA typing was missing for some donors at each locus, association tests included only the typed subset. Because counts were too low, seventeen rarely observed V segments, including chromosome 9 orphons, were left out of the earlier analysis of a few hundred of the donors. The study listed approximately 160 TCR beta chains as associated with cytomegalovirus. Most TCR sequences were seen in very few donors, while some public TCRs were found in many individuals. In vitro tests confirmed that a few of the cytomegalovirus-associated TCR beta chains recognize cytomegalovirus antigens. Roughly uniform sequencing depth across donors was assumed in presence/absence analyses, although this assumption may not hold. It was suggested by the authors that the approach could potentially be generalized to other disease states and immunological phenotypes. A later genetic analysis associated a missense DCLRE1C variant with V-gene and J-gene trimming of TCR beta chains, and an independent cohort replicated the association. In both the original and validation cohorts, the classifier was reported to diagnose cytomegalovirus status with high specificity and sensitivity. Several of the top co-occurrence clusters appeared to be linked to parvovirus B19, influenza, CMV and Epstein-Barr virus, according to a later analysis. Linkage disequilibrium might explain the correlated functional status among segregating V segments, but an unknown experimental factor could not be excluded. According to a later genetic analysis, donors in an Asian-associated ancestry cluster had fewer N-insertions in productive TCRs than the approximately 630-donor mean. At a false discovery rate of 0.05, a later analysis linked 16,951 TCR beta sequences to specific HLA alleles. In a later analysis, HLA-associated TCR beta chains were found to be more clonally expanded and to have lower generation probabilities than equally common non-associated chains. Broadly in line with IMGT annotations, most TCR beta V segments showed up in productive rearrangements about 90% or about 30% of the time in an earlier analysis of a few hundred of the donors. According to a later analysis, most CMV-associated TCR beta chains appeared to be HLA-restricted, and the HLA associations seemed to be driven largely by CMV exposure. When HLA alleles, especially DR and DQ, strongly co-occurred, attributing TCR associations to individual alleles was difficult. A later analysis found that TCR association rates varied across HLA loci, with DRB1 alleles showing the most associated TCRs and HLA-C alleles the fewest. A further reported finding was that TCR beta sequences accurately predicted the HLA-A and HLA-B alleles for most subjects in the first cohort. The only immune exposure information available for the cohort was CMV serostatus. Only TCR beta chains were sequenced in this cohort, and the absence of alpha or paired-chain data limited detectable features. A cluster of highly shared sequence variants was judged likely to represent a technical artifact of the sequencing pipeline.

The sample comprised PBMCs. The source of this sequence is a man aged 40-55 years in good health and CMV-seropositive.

Here is the DNA: TGTGCCAGCAGCCCCGTCGGGGTTTCCTACAATGAGCAGTTCTTC. Translation gives CASSPVGVSYNEQFF. The chain is encoded by TRBV6-5 joined to TRBJ2-1; the D gene is perhaps TRBD2, from 5 matching bases. The CDR3 holds 15 amino acids from the cysteine to the phenylalanine. Left in the record is the CDR3 DNA by itself, 45 bases read in frame from the first base. V is reduced by 6 bases and J by 1 base, leaving a spacing of 13 bases between them. The germline V gene yields MNHEY for CDR1 and SVGAGI for CDR2.